Listed below are T cell receptor beta chains from one sample, sequenced in a study of blood T cells in healthy people across ages. Using its own MiXCR run on the 5' RACE reads, TCRdb lists one record per CDR3 protein. The sample records about 690,000 distinct CDR3 sequences, around two fifths being singletons. Input material: blood. These receptors came from a man at least 80 years old in good health. Each CDR3 is given without its conserved first and last residue. The order of the fields is V gene, J gene, CDR3 protein.

TRBV7-9	NA	ASSLSFRVAEYNEQY
TRBV20-1	TRBJ1-1	SARDPQATEAF
TRBV12-3/TRBV12-4	TRBJ1-5	ASSLWDRGDGQPQH
TRBV10-3	TRBJ2-1	AISEGQKVALSSYNEQF
TRBV30	TRBJ2-3	AWSHDMQY
TRBV7-9	TRBJ2-7	ASSRPLGAGYEQY
TRBV18	TRBJ2-5	ASSPQPGRTSGVETQY
TRBV7-2	TRBJ2-1	ASSLAFLAGGDNEQF
TRBV15	TRBJ2-7	ATSREGGYEQY
TRBV20-1	NA	SARAVSGEYEQY
TRBV5-1	TRBJ2-1	ASILGGAGNEQF
TRBV12-3/TRBV12-4	TRBJ2-3	ASRTGTSGTDTQY
TRBV28	TRBJ2-7	ASSLPPTGQFSYEQY